The 21 T cell receptor beta chains in this list originate from one sample, sequenced in a study of identical twins. TCRdb re-called the 5' RACE reads through MiXCR, storing one row per CDR3 protein. The top ten clones hold approximately 4.3% of a sample with fewer than 900,000 distinct CDR3 sequences, less than 25% of them seen once. This sample also appeared in a second study, on T cells expressing NK-cell markers.

The sequenced sample consisted of PBMCs. The origin of the receptors is a woman aged 18-29 years in good health.

This clonotype appeared a few times. V is TRBV10-3 and J is TRBJ1-1; D gene uncertain. CDR1 ENHRY and CDR2 SYGVKD come from the germline V gene. The CDR3 covers 14 residues. Trimming left V 9 bases short and J 2 bases short, with 16 bases between. The CDR3 coding sequence is TGTGCCATTGTGAAGCCGGGTCGTAACACTGAAGCTTTCTTT. As protein: CAIVKPGRNTEAFF.

This clonotype was seen many times. The chain carries TRBV12-3 or TRBV12-4 and TRBJ1-1; 7 bases fit TRBD1. CDR3 length: 17 residues. Trimming at V came to 6 bases and at J to 0 bases, leaving 13 bases not matched to a gene. The CDR3 DNA reads TGTGCCAGCAGCCAGTATGGGGCAGGGGGAATGAACACTGAAGCTTTCTTT. Protein product: CASSQYGAGGMNTEAFF.

Ten or more counts support this clonotype. The chain carries TRBV7-8 and TRBJ1-5; no firm D call. The CDR3 runs 19 residues. The germline gives CDR1 SGHVS, CDR2 FQNEAQ. V lost 4 bases and J 2 bases, leaving 24 bases between the germline ends. The CDR3 DNA reads TGTGCCAGCAGCTCGAAGGGCCCTATAGCTGGTGTTGGCAATCAGCCCCAGCATTTT. Translation gives CASSSKGPIAGVGNQPQHF.

The chain couples TRBV6-2 or TRBV6-3 to TRBJ1-5; D is undetermined. The CDR3 has 15 residues. Per the germline V gene, CDR1 is MNHEY and CDR2 is SVGEGT. V shed 7 bases and J shed 6 bases, with 19 bases lying between them. The CDR3: CASMGGDVFTQPQHF. As DNA, the CDR3 is TGTGCCAGCATGGGAGGTGACGTTTTCACTCAGCCCCAGCATTTT.

This clonotype was counted ten times or more. This chain uses TRBV20-1 with TRBJ2-3, with D hard to call. The CDR3 totals 14 residues. Trimming took off 0 bases at V and 4 bases at J, with 11 bases between the two ends. Germline assignment: CDR1 DFQATT and CDR2 SNEGSKA (reference sequence). This chain's CDR3 is CSARDRLVADTQYF. In DNA, the CDR3 is TGCAGTGCTAGAGATCGGCTAGTGGCAGATACGCAGTATTTT.

V usage is TRBV10-1 and J usage is TRBJ2-3; TRBD2 matches at 7 bases. Trimming cost V 6 bases and J 0 bases; bases outside gene matches: 6. CDR1 WNHNN and CDR2 SYGVQD come from the germline V gene (reference sequence). CDR3 length: 15 residues. The CDR3 DNA reads TGCGCCAGCAGGGAAACTAGCGCCAGCACAGATACGCAGTATTTT. Protein sequence: CASRETSASTDTQYF.

This clonotype was recorded at least ten times. This rearrangement joins TRBV12-3 or TRBV12-4 to TRBJ2-1; no reliable D call. Trimming pared 6 bases from V and 7 bases from J, leaving 10 bases between. The CDR3 consists of 12 residues. CDR3 region: CASSRAGNEQFF. The CDR3 bases are TGTGCCAGCAGCCGCGCCGGGAATGAGCAGTTCTTC.

This clonotype was seen ten or more times. This rearrangement joins TRBV5-1 to TRBJ1-1; D uncertain. V lost 2 bases to trimming and J lost 2 bases, with 10 bases between them. This CDR3 spans 14 amino acids. In germline, CDR1 is SGHRS, CDR2 YFSETQ. CDR3 region: CASSLSPDNTEAFF. The CDR3 bases are TGCGCCAGCAGCTTAAGTCCGGACAACACTGAAGCTTTCTTT.

There are a few counts of this clonotype. V is TRBV7-9 and J is TRBJ1-1; D uncertain. The length of the CDR3 is 15 residues. The germline gives CDR1 SEHNR, CDR2 FQNEAQ (reference sequence). V was clipped by 0 bases and J by 5 bases, with 13 bases between them. This CDR3 reads CASSLAGRARTEAFF. The CDR3 DNA reads as TGTGCCAGCAGCTTAGCTGGAAGGGCCCGGACTGAAGCTTTCTTT.

This clonotype came up many times. For the CDR3, the DNA is TGCAGTGCTGAGACAGGGCTCGTATCTTCACCCCTCCACTTT. Translating gives CSAETGLVSSPLHF. The J gene is TRBJ1-6, the V gene TRBV20-1; 7 bases agree with TRBD1. The junction had 10 bases not matched to a gene; V was cut back by 5 bases and J by 9 bases. This CDR3 region has 14 residues. From germline, CDR1 is DFQATT and CDR2 SNEGSKA (reference sequence).

This clonotype came up many times. CDR3 DNA sequence: TGTGCCAGCAGCTTAGAAGTGACAGGGTTTTTCCAAGAGACCCAGTACTTC. Its protein product is CASSLEVTGFFQETQYF. This chain joins TRBV7-9 and TRBJ2-5; 7 bases fit TRBD1. V gave up 1 base and J gave up 1 base; unmatched junction bases: 9. CDR3 length equals 17 residues. The germline gives CDR1 SEHNR, CDR2 FQNEAQ (reference sequence).

This clonotype turned up a few times. The V call is TRBV15, the J call TRBJ1-2; 7 bases map to TRBD1. Germline V gene data show CDR1 as LNHNV and CDR2 as YYDKDF (reference sequence). The CDR3 is 15 amino acids. The J segment lost 4 bases and the V segment lost 2 bases, leaving 7 bases of the junction unmatched. The CDR3 nucleotides read TGTGCCACCAGCAGACAGGGGGTCGATTCCTATGGCTACACCTTC. Its translation is CATSRQGVDSYGYTF.

This clonotype has ten or more counts. The genes are TRBV12-3 or TRBV12-4 and TRBJ2-7; 10 bases agree with TRBD2. Losses at the gene ends were 5 bases for V and 6 bases for J; bases not matched to a gene: 13. The CDR3 extends over 16 amino acids. The CDR3 sequence: CASSPTKAGGPSEQYF. The CDR3 bases are TGTGCCAGCAGTCCCACTAAAGCGGGAGGGCCCTCCGAGCAGTACTTC.

This clonotype was detected only once. V usage is TRBV3-1 and J usage is TRBJ2-3, with D tentatively TRBD2 (5 bases). The CDR3 has 12 residues. The V and J ends lost 1 base and 7 bases respectively, with 6 bases between them. From germline, CDR1 is LGHDT and CDR2 YNNKEL (reference sequence). Written as DNA, the CDR3 is TGTGCCAGCAGCCAAGGGACTTATACGCAGTATTTT. The encoded protein is CASSQGTYTQYF.

This clonotype was recorded a few times. The chain recombines TRBV6-1 with TRBJ2-1; possibly TRBD2 for D (6 bases). V lost 6 bases to trimming and J lost 7 bases, with 19 bases between them. The CDR3 length is 15 residues. Germline V gene lookup returns CDR1 MNHNS and CDR2 SASEGT. CDR3 bases: TGTGCCAGCAGGCTGGGGGGAGAGGGAAGAAATGAGCAGTTCTTC. Its protein product is CASRLGGEGRNEQFF.

The chain uses TRBV5-1 and TRBJ2-2, with D possibly being TRBD1 (6 bases). This CDR3 region has 15 residues. Trimming stripped 4 bases from V and 4 bases from J, with 14 bases between. Germline loops: CDR1 SGHRS, CDR2 YFSETQ. The CDR3 DNA reads as TGCGCCAGCAGCCCCTCAACAGGGCCCACCGGGGAGCTGTTTTTT. Protein product: CASSPSTGPTGELFF.

J is TRBJ2-3 and V is TRBV4-3; maybe TRBD2 (5 bases). CDR3 length equals 16 residues. Germline loops: CDR1 LGHNA, CDR2 YSLEER. Deletions cut 0 bases from V and 2 bases from J, with 12 bases between. The CDR3 reads CASSQDLRGATDTQYF. DNA of the CDR3: TGCGCCAGCAGCCAAGATCTCCGGGGTGCCACAGATACGCAGTATTTT.

The chain is built from TRBV5-1 and TRBJ2-3; 8 nucleotides align to TRBD1. Trimming took 6 bases from V and 5 from J; bases not matched to a gene: 8. The germline V gene encodes CDR1 SGHRS and CDR2 YFSETQ. This CDR3 comprises 14 residues. The CDR3 coding sequence is TGCGCCAGCACAGGGGGCCGGGTAATAGATACGCAGTATTTT. Protein sequence: CASTGGRVIDTQYF.

The J gene is TRBJ2-7, the V gene TRBV5-1; 7 bases are shared with TRBD1. The V gene end was trimmed by 7 bases and the J gene end by 1 base; junction bases not matched to a gene: 8. The CDR3 covers 14 residues. CDR1 and CDR2 (germline): SGHRS, YFSETQ. In DNA, the CDR3 is TGCGCCAGCGTCGGACAGGAGCCTTCCTACGAGCAGTACTTC. Translated: CASVGQEPSYEQYF.

This sequence joins TRBV2 and TRBJ2-5; D may correspond to TRBD1 or TRBD2 (5 bases each). Germline CDR1 SNHLY, CDR2 FYNNEI. Trimming left V 3 bases short and J 3 bases short, with 8 bases between. This CDR3 spans 13 amino acids. The CDR3 sequence: CASSDGAEETQYF. The CDR3 coding sequence is TGTGCCAGCAGTGACGGGGCCGAAGAGACCCAGTACTTC. Using reference TRBV2 and TRBJ2-5 for the parts outside the CDR3, the full variable domain is EPEVTQTPSHQVTQMGQEVILRCVPISNHLYFYWYRQILGQKVEFLVSFYNNEISEKSEIFDDQFSVERPDGSNFTLKIRSTKLEDSAMYFCASSDGAEETQYFGPGTRLLVL.

The V call is TRBV12-3 or TRBV12-4, the J call TRBJ1-1, with D perhaps matching TRBD1 (6 bases). The V end lost 3 bases, the J end lost 7 bases, and 12 bases lay between the germline ends. CDR3 length equals 13 residues. The CDR3 nucleotides read TGTGCCAGCAGTTTTCGCAGGGGAGGTGAAGCTTTCTTT. Amino acids: CASSFRRGGEAFF.